Below are 19 T cell receptor beta chains sequenced from a single sample in a study of shared clonotypes between healthy human individuals. Libraries were prepared by immunoSEQ multiplex PCR; TCRdb keeps only in-frame clonotypes and omits some of them. The data show over a million clones, over 95% seen once. Material: naive CD4+ T cells sorted from blood. Sample subset: CD45RA+ positively selected. These receptors all stem from a man aged 25 to 40 in good health.

This clone was found once. The V gene is TRBV15, the J gene TRBJ2-1; no clear D. Germline V gene data show CDR1 as LNHNV and CDR2 as YYDKDF (reference sequence). V lost 1 base to trimming and J lost 4 bases, with 5 bases between them. The CDR3 sequence is 13 residues long. The CDR3 region is CATSRVEYNEQFF. The DNA for the CDR3 is TGTGCCACCAGCAGAGTTGAGTACAATGAGCAGTTCTTC.

The chain has TRBV28 and TRBJ2-1, with D tentatively TRBD1 or TRBD2 (5 bases each). This CDR3 is 12 amino acids long. V lost 2 bases to trimming and J lost 10 bases, with 9 bases between them. Germline V gene sequence: CDR1 MDHEN, CDR2 SYDVKM. CDR3 residues: CASSLQRDEQFF. CDR3 nucleotides: TGTGCCAGCAGTTTACAGAGGGACGAGCAGTTCTTC. The whole variable domain, filled in from reference TRBV28 and TRBJ2-1, reads DVKVTQSSRYLVKRTGEKVFLECVQDMDHENMFWYRQDPGLGLRLIYFSYDVKMKEKGDIPEGYSVSREKKERFSLILESASTNQTSMYLCASSLQRDEQFFGPGTRLTVL.

The CDR3 nucleotides are TGTGCCAGCAGTTGGACCGCACTAGAGACCCAGTACTTC. This encodes CASSWTALETQYF. The chain has TRBV27 and TRBJ2-5; no reliable D call. The CDR3 is made up of 13 amino acids. Germline V gene lookup returns CDR1 MNHEY and CDR2 SMNVEV (reference sequence). The V gene lost 4 bases and the J gene lost 4 bases, with 10 bases spanning the gap.

The V gene is TRBV18, the J gene TRBJ2-5; perhaps D is TRBD1 or TRBD2 (5 bases each). The CDR3 totals 15 residues. The V gene lost 7 bases and the J gene lost 1 base, with 16 bases spanning the gap. From germline, CDR1 is KGHSH and CDR2 LQKENI. In nucleotides, the CDR3 is TGTGCCAGCTTCGAGAGGGCAGGGTCCCAAGAGACCCAGTACTTC. Translation gives CASFERAGSQETQYF.

This clone was seen a single time. The sample carries other DNA sequences with the same CDR3. The genes are TRBV7-9 and TRBJ2-1; D is ambiguous. The CDR3 covers 13 residues. Between the trimmed V and J ends, which lost 3 bases and 5 bases, there was a span of 8 bases. CDR1 SEHNR and CDR2 FQNEAQ come from the germline V gene (reference sequence). The CDR3 protein is CASSLTGDNEQFF. Here the CDR3 DNA reads TGTGCCAGCAGCTTGACCGGTGACAATGAGCAGTTCTTC.

V gene TRBV30 combines with J gene TRBJ2-2; D perhaps matches TRBD1 (5 bases). Trimming removed 5 bases from V and 7 bases from J, with 14 bases in between. Germline values: CDR1 GTSNPN, CDR2 SVGIG (reference sequence). The CDR3 totals 13 residues. The CDR3: CAWGPGSGGELFF. CDR3 sequence (DNA): TGTGCCTGGGGCCCAGGGTCGGGCGGGGAGCTGTTTTTT. The full variable domain, its missing parts supplied by reference TRBV30 and TRBJ2-2, is SQTIHQWPATLVQPVGSPLSLECTVEGTSNPNLYWYRQAAGRGLQLLFYSVGIGQISSEVPQNLSASRPQDRQFILSSKKLLLSDSGFYLCAWGPGSGGELFFGEGSRLTVL.

V gene TRBV5-6 combines with J gene TRBJ1-1; TRBD1 aligns across 8 bases. The CDR3 length is 14 residues. Germline loops: CDR1 SGHDT, CDR2 YYEEEE. Germline trimming cut 3 bases from V and 4 bases from J; bases unmatched to any gene: 5. The CDR3 loop reads CASSSGQGGTEAFF. CDR3 DNA: TGTGCCAGCAGCTCCGGACAGGGAGGCACTGAAGCTTTCTTT. The full variable domain, with the rest looked up from reference TRBV5-6 and TRBJ1-1, is DAGVTQSPTHLIKTRGQQVTLRCSPKSGHDTVSWYQQALGQGPQFIFQYYEEEERQRGNFPDRFSGHQFPNYSSELNVNALLLGDSALYLCASSSGQGGTEAFFGQGTRLTVV.

CDR3 sequence reads: CASSQNYEQYF. CDR3 DNA: TGTGCCAGCAGTCAAAACTACGAGCAGTACTTC. The chain carries TRBV6-5 and TRBJ2-7; no definite D call. The CDR3 totals 11 residues. The ends were cut back, 5 bases at V and 3 bases at J, with 5 bases in the middle. The V gene's germline CDR1 is MNHEY and CDR2 SVGAGI.

The genes are TRBV5-1 and TRBJ1-2; D is unresolved. V was shortened by 4 bases and J by 2 bases, with 18 bases between the two germline ends. Germline assignment: CDR1 SGHRS and CDR2 YFSETQ. The CDR3 runs to 16 residues. The CDR3 region is CASSPAGPPGNYGYTF. The CDR3 bases are TGCGCCAGCAGCCCTGCTGGGCCCCCTGGGAACTATGGCTACACCTTC.

The V and J genes are TRBV28 and TRBJ2-3; D tentatively fits TRBD1 or TRBD2 (6 bases each). There are 12 residues in the CDR3. CDR1 is MDHEN, CDR2 SYDVKM, per germline. V shed 3 bases and J shed 11 bases, with 12 bases lying between them. CDR3 loop: CASSLSGAGQYF. CDR3 nucleotides: TGTGCCAGCAGTTTGTCGGGGGCTGGGCAGTATTTT.

The genes are TRBV18 and TRBJ2-3; D gene unclear. The CDR3 sequence is 13 residues long. Germline V gives CDR1 KGHSH, CDR2 LQKENI. Trimming cost V 10 bases and J 0 bases, with 11 bases left between them. The CDR3, as DNA: TGTGCCACCACGTTTGCTAGCACAGATACGCAGTATTTT. It specifies CATTFASTDTQYF.

The genes are TRBV15 and TRBJ2-4; TRBD1 might be the D (6 bases). Looked up from germline, CDR1 is LNHNV and CDR2 is YYDKDF (reference sequence). The CDR3 runs 15 residues. The germline V and J ends were trimmed by 1 base and 2 bases, with 9 bases remaining between them. The CDR3 protein is CATSRVGGTKNIQYF. CDR3 coding DNA: TGTGCCACCAGCAGAGTTGGGGGCACCAAAAACATTCAGTACTTC.

The chain joins TRBV11-2 to TRBJ2-7; perhaps TRBD2 as D (6 bases). Trimming pared 0 bases from V and 2 bases from J, leaving 11 bases between. CDR3 length: 15 amino acids. Germline values: CDR1 SGHAT, CDR2 FQNNGV. CDR3 residues: CASSLEVADTYEQYF. CDR3 DNA: TGTGCCAGCAGCTTAGAGGTAGCGGATACCTACGAGCAGTACTTC.

Here the CDR3 DNA reads TGTGCCAGCAGTTTGGGCCCCGGACAGGGGGCGATCTCCTACGAGCAGTACTTC. Its protein product is CASSLGPGQGAISYEQYF. The J gene is TRBJ2-7, the V gene TRBV27; 11 bases agree with TRBD1. V lost 3 bases to trimming and J lost 0 bases; unmatched junction nucleotides: 10. CDR1 is MNHEY, CDR2 SMNVEV, per germline (reference sequence). The CDR3 length is 18 residues.

The CDR3 sequence: CASSRTSGRVTDTQYF. The CDR3 bases are TGTGCCAGCAGCCGGACTAGCGGGAGGGTAACAGATACGCAGTATTTT. The rearrangement links TRBV5-4 to TRBJ2-3; 15 nucleotides line up with TRBD2. CDR1 SGHNT and CDR2 YYREEE come from the germline V gene (reference sequence). This CDR3 is 16 amino acids long. The ends lost 4 bases at V and 3 bases at J; junction bases unmatched: 3.

The chain carries TRBV7-2 and TRBJ2-7; no definite D call. Germline assignment: CDR1 SGHTA and CDR2 FQGNSA. V was pared by 1 base and J by 2 bases, with 12 bases between. There are 15 residues in the CDR3. The CDR3 spells CASSLEPATTYEQYF. DNA for the CDR3: TGTGCCAGCAGCTTAGAGCCGGCCACCACCTACGAGCAGTACTTC.

The chain couples TRBV2 to TRBJ1-5; D is uncertain. The CDR3 contains 13 residues. Germline-derived CDR1 and CDR2 are SNHLY and FYNNEI. Trimming took off 4 bases at V and 7 bases at J, with 11 bases between the two ends. CDR3 sequence: CASSAWVSQPQHF. The CDR3 region has the DNA TGTGCCAGCAGTGCTTGGGTAAGCCAGCCCCAGCATTTT.

The chain links TRBV14 to TRBJ2-3; a weak D match, TRBD2 (6 bases). CDR3 size: 15 residues. Germline-derived CDR1 and CDR2 are SGHDN and FVKESK. Trimming left V 3 bases short and J 2 bases short, with 12 bases between. CDR3 loop: CASSQRGAHTDTQYF. The CDR3 DNA follows: TGTGCCAGCAGCCAGCGCGGGGCTCACACAGATACGCAGTATTTT.

The J gene is TRBJ1-4, the V gene TRBV7-9, with D possibly being TRBD1 (5 bases). CDR1 is SEHNR, CDR2 FQNEAQ, per germline (reference sequence). The CDR3 is 16 residues long. Trimming took off 3 bases at V and 4 bases at J, with 15 bases between the two ends. For the CDR3, the DNA is TGTGCCAGCAGCTTGGGGACGATCACCCATAATGAAAAACTGTTTTTT. It codes for CASSLGTITHNEKLFF.